Included here is one T cell receptor beta chain sequence, with context. This clone was counted only a few times. Its antigen target is currently unknown. One base away there is no much larger clone; base qualities are not given. This entry is derived from a study of blood T cell repertoires in COVID-19 (dated by TCRdb to 2019 to 2021). Concerning the study at large: Samples covering the acute and convalescent phases of COVID-19 were provided by collaborators in the United States, Italy and Spain. The material from the prospective study consisted of cDNA or gDNA derived from T cells, B-cell-depleted T cells, or PBMCs. Subjects who had been exposed to COVID-19, were actively infected with it, or had recovered from it provided the deeply sampled blood TCRbeta repertoires that made up the dataset. A freely available public database, intended as a resource for researchers studying the immune response to SARS-CoV-2, is where the repertoires were released. The samples were drawn from two sources: the first 160 participants of the ongoing ImmuneRACE study, and about 1,300 subjects contributed by 6 global collaborators. Nearly every sample came with metadata listing a de-identified subject ID, COVID-19 status, age in years and sex. Where available, HLA class I and class II types were obtained from metadata supplied by the sample provider rather than from assay-based typing. Results the study describes overall, beyond this receptor: The quantity of clinical and demographic metadata differed by source and by participant and was supplied without curation.

The immunoSEQ Assay, a bias-controlled multiplex PCR, was used to amplify TCRbeta CDR3 regions from genomic DNA. The authors processed their data as follows. Within the assay, amplification of reference gene primers was used to estimate how many nucleated cells each sample contained. Sequence reads were collapsed and filtered to measure the absolute abundance of every unique TCRbeta CDR3 rearrangement. Productive Simpson clonality was computed per sample as the square root of Simpson's diversity index over productive rearrangements. Sourced from immuneACCESS, this table was stored by TCRdb with only in-frame sequences that have V and J called. A share of the clones is absent; for the studies checked, an unresolved V gene accounts for under half, and the remainder has no known explanation. V, J and clone size derive from that table, while D and trimming were established from the DNA sequence. Counted in this sample were about 240,000 clones; roughly four fifths of them appeared once. The ten largest clones represent approximately 10% of the sample.

In the germline V gene, CDR1 corresponds to SGDLS and CDR2 to YYNGEE. Ends trimmed: V by 4 bases, J by 3 bases; bases unmatched to a gene: 8. Its CDR3 holds 15 amino acids, cysteine through phenylalanine. Just the 45-base CDR3 DNA is kept, in frame starting at base 1. Whole blood was collected in K2EDTA tubes by collaborating institutions according to the institutions' own protocols. For TCRbeta analysis, collaborators shipped samples in one of three forms: frozen whole blood, isolated PBMCs, or DNA extracted from either of those sample types. This TCR was sampled from a woman older than 75 with acute or convalescent COVID-19. Sequencing used peripheral blood. The sequence links TRBV9 to TRBJ2-7; TRBD1 agrees with 9 junctional bases. The encoded CDR3 is CASSPTLGQGYEQYF. The DNA sequence reads TGTGCCAGCAGCCCCACACTGGGACAGGGCTACGAGCAGTACTTC.